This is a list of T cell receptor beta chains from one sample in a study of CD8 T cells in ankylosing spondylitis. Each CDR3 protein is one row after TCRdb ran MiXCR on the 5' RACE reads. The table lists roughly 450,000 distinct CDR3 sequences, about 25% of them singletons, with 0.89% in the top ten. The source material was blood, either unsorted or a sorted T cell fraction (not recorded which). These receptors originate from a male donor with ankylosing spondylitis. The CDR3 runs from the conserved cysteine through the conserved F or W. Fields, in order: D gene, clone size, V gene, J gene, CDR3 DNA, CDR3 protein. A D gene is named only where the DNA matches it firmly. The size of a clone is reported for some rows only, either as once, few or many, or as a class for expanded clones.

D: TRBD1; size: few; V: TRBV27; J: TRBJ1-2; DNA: TGTGCCAGCAGTTTTACTTTGGGACAGGGGGTGATTAACTATGGCTACACCTTC; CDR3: CASSFTLGQGVINYGYTF
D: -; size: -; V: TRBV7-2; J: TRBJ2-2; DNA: TGTGCCAGCAGCTTAGCGACAGCAACGAACACCGGGGAGCTGTTTTTT; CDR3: CASSLATATNTGELFF
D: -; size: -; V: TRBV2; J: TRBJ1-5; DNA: TGTGCCAGCAGTGAGTTTTTTTTCCTAGAAGGACATAGCAATCAGCCCCAGCATTTT; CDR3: CASSEFFFLEGHSNQPQHF
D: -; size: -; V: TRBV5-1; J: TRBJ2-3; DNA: TGCGCCAGCAGCAGTTCCTGGGACACAGATACGCAGTATTTT; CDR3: CASSSSWDTDTQYF
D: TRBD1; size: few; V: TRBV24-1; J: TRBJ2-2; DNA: TGTGCCACCTCGTTGGGACAGGTGAACACCGGGGAGCTGTTTTTT; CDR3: CATSLGQVNTGELFF
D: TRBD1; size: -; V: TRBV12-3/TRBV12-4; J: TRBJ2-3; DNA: TGTGCCAGCAGTCCCTCGGACAGGGCAGATACGCAGTATTTT; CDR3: CASSPSDRADTQYF
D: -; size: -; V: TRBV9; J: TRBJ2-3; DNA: TGTGCCAGCAGCGAACCGCCCCGGGACAGCACAGATACGCAGTATTTT; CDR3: CASSEPPRDSTDTQYF
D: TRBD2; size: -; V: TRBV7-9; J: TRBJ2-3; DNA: TGTGCCAGCAGCGACTATCTAGCGGCCCAGAGGGATACGCAGTATTTT; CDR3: CASSDYLAAQRDTQYF
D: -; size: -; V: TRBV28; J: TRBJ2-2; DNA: TGTGCCAGCAGTCCCCAGAGCACCGGGGAGCTGTTTTTT; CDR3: CASSPQSTGELFF
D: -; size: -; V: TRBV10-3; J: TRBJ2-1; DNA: TGTGCCATCAGCCCTGCGACAGGAGGGGACAATGAGCAGTTCTTC; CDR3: CAISPATGGDNEQFF
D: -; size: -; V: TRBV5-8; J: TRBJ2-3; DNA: TGTGCCAGCAGCCCCCCGTGGCCCGCTACAGATACGCAGTATTTT; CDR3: CASSPPWPATDTQYF
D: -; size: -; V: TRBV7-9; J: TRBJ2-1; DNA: TGTGCCAGCCGACCCCCCGGTGGCGGGAACGTTATTGAGCAGTTCTTC; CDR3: CASRPPGGGNVIEQFF
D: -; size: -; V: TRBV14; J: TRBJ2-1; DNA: TGTGCCAGCAGCCTACTCGGTACTGGGTATGAGCAGTTCTTC; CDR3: CASSLLGTGYEQFF
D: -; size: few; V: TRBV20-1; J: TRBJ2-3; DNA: TGCAGTGCTAGAGAGGGCACGTTCACAGATACGCAGTATTTT; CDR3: CSAREGTFTDTQYF
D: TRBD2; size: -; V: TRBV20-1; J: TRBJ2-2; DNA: TGCAGTGCTACCCGAGCGGGAGGGCCCGGAACCGGGGAGCTGTTTTTT; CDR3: CSATRAGGPGTGELFF
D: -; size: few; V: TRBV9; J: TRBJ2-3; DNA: TGTGCCAGCAGCGCTTCTAGCGCCGCTAGCACAGATACGCAGTATTTT; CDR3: CASSASSAASTDTQYF
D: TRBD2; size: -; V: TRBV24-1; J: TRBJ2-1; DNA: TGTGCCACTACCAGCGGGAAGGGGTTTGAGCAGTTCTTC; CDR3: CATTSGKGFEQFF
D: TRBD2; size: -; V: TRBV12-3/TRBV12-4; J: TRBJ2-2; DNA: TGTGCCAGCAGTTCCATATTGGGACTAGCGGTCACCGGGGAGCTGTTTTTT; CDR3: CASSSILGLAVTGELFF
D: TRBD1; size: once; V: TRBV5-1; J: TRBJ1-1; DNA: TGCGCCAGCTCGCAGGGGGTAGACACTGAAGCTTTCTTT; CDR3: CASSQGVDTEAFF
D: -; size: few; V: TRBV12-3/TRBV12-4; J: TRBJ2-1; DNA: TGTGCCAGCAGCCCACAAGGCCTTGATGAGCAGTTCTTC; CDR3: CASSPQGLDEQFF
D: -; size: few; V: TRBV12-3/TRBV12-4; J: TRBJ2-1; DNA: TGTGCCAGCAGTTTGAGGTTGGAGCAGTTCTTC; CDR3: CASSLRLEQFF
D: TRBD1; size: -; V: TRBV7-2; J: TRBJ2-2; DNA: TGTGCCAGCAGATATAGCGCCGGGACAGGGTGGGCCGGGGAGCTGTTTTTT; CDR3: CASRYSAGTGWAGELFF
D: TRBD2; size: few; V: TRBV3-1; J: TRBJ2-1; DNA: TGTGCCAGCAGCCAGGGCGGGAGCGCCTACAATGAGCAGTTCTTC; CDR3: CASSQGGSAYNEQFF
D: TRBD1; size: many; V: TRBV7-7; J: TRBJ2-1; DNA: TGTGCCAGCAGCTTAGGGATCAACAGGGGGTACAATGAGCAGTTCTTC; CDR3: CASSLGINRGYNEQFF
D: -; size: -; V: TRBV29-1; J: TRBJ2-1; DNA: TGCAGCGTGAAAATCAATGAGCAGTTCTTC; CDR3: CSVKINEQFF
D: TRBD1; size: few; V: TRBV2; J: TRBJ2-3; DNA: TGTGCCAGCAGGGGACAGGGATACACAGATACGCAGTATTTT; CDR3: CASRGQGYTDTQYF
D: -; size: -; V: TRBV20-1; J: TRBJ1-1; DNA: TGCAGTGCACCTCTTTGGGCGGTGGGGACTGAAGCTTTCTTT; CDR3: CSAPLWAVGTEAFF
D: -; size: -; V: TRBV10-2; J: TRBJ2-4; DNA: TGCGCCAGCAGAGAACCGGGCCCCTCGGGAAACATTCAGTACTTC; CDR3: CASREPGPSGNIQYF
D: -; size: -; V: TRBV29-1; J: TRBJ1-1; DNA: TGCAGCGTGAAAGGACAACAGAGAACTGAAGCTTTCTTT; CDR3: CSVKGQQRTEAFF
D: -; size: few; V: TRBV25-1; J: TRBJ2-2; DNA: TGTGCCAGCAGTGACCATCAAGCGGCCTCCACCGGGGAGCTGTTTTTT; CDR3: CASSDHQAASTGELFF
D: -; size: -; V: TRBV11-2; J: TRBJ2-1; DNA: TGTGCCAGCAGCCCGCTGAGAGGGTACAATGAGCAGTTCTTC; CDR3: CASSPLRGYNEQFF
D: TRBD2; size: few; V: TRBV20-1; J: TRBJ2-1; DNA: TGCAGTGCCAGATATAATAGCGGGAGTAATGAGCAGTTCTTC; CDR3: CSARYNSGSNEQFF
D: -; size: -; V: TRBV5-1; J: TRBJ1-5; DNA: TGCGCCAGCAGCTCGTCTTCGGGACCCAATCAGCCCCAGCATTTT; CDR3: CASSSSSGPNQPQHF
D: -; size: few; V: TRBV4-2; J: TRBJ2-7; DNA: TGTGCCAGCAGCCAAAAACACGGCTACGAGCAGTACTTC; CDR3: CASSQKHGYEQYF
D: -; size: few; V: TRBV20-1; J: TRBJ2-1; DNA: TGCAGCCAGGGGCGCGAGCCCCCTTACAATGAGCAGTTCTTC; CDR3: CSQGREPPYNEQFF
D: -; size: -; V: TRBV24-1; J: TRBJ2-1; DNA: TGTGCCACCAGTGATTTGCCCTACTACAATGAGCAGTTCTTC; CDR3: CATSDLPYYNEQFF
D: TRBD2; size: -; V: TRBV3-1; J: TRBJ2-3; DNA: TGTGCCAGCAGCTCCACTAGCGGGAGGGATACGCAGTATTTT; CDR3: CASSSTSGRDTQYF
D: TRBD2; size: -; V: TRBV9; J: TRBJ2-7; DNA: TGTGCCAGCAGCAAGGGACTAGCGGGAGGTAACGAGCAGTACTTC; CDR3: CASSKGLAGGNEQYF
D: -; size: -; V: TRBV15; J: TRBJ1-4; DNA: TGTGCCACCAGCAGAGACAACGGGAGGGAAAAACTGTTTTTT; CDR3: CATSRDNGREKLFF
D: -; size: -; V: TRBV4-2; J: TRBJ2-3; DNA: TGTGCCAGCAGCCAAGATCCGCTTTCCCCTAGCACAGATACGCAGTATTTT; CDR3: CASSQDPLSPSTDTQYF